This record looks at one T cell receptor beta chain sequence and its context. Its antigen remains unidentified. Then a second PCR, running roughly 7 to 11 cycles, was carried out with a sample-barcoded 5' primer and a J-beta primer mix. TCRdb ran MiXCR on the 5' RACE reads and lists one entry per CDR3 protein. The table records 1.8 million or so distinct CDR3 sequences, roughly two fifths of them present only once. Each sample used at least 7 million PBMCs. Total RNA extracted from each sample amounted to at least 6 micrograms. Germline CDR1 is KGHDR and CDR2 is SFDVKD. Trimming took off 4 bases at V and 7 bases at J, with 34 bases between the two ends. The CDR3 spans 20 residues. These data originate in a study of blood T cells in healthy people across ages. Study-wide results and caveats: Estimates of diversity drawn from one million T cells were considered underestimates.

The sequencing input was blood. The J gene is TRBJ2-7, the V gene TRBV24-1; D remains unclear. This receptor was taken from a human donor in good health. CDR3 DNA: TGTGCCACCAGTGACCGCTCTTTATTCGCACCGCAGAGCTCCTACAATGAGCAGTACTTC. Protein sequence: CATSDRSLFAPQSSYNEQYF.